Below are 26 T cell receptor beta chains sequenced from a single sample in a study of cytomegalovirus exposure and HLA in healthy donors. Produced via immunoSEQ multiplex PCR; TCRdb's table is partial and in-frame only. The sample lists approximately 58,000 clones, over 90% occurring once. Material: PBMCs. These receptor sequences come from a man between 18 and 29 years old in good health and CMV-seronegative.

CDR3 region: CASSLGQDYGYTF. In DNA, the CDR3 is TGTGCCAGCAGCTTGGGTCAGGACTATGGCTACACCTTC. The J gene is TRBJ1-2, the V gene TRBV5-4; D unresolved. V lost 0 bases and J 3 bases, leaving 6 bases between the germline ends. Germline values: CDR1 SGHNT, CDR2 YYREEE (reference sequence). This CDR3 has 13 residues.

This chain connects TRBV21-1 to TRBJ2-1; TRBD1 is the table's D call and was not checked against the DNA. TRBV21-1 has pseudogene status. The CDR3 runs 14 residues. CDR3 nucleotides: TGTGCCAGCAGCAACGTCAGGGTATTGGATGAGCAGTTCTTC. Translated: CASSNVRVLDEQFF.

V gene TRBV9 combines with J gene TRBJ2-3; D ambiguous. Trimming removed 0 bases at V and 0 bases at J, with 8 bases between. Germline V gives CDR1 SGDLS, CDR2 YYNGEE. The CDR3 consists of 15 residues. The CDR3 reads CASSVAATSTDTQYF. CDR3 in DNA: TGTGCCAGCAGCGTAGCCGCGACTAGCACAGATACGCAGTATTTT.

This chain links TRBV5-4 with TRBJ2-7, with TRBD2 matching 8 bases. V lost 0 bases to trimming and J lost 2 bases; unmatched junction nucleotides: 7. This CDR3 spans 16 amino acids. CDR1 is SGHNT, CDR2 YYREEE, per germline (reference sequence). CDR3 DNA: TGTGCCAGCAGCTTGGGAGGGCTAGCGGGTGCCTACGAGCAGTACTTC. The encoded protein is CASSLGGLAGAYEQYF.

This clone was counted once. The chain joins TRBV6-1 to TRBJ1-2; TRBD1 matches 7 bases. This CDR3 has 14 amino acids. J gave up 6 bases and V 4 bases, and 8 bases lay outside the gene matches. Per germline, CDR1 MNHNS and CDR2 SASEGT. The CDR3 spells CASSGTGLRDGYTF. The DNA for the CDR3 is TGTGCCAGCAGTGGGACAGGATTAAGGGATGGCTACACCTTC.

The V and J genes are TRBV5-1 and TRBJ2-7, with unresolved D. V dropped 0 bases and J dropped 2 bases, with 9 bases sitting between them. The CDR3 consists of 14 residues. CDR1 SGHRS and CDR2 YFSETQ come from the germline V gene. CDR3 amino acids: CASSLAAGAYEQYF. In DNA, the CDR3 is TGCGCCAGCAGCTTGGCCGCCGGAGCCTACGAGCAGTACTTC.

This clone was seen only once. This chain uses TRBV10-3 with TRBJ2-1; tentatively, D is TRBD1 (6 bases). V lost 5 bases, J lost 9 bases, and 17 bases lay in between. This CDR3 is built from 14 residues. The germline CDR1 and CDR2 sequences are ENHRY and SYGVKD. In nucleotides, the CDR3 is TGTGCCATCAGTCGGGACACCTCAGGGTCTGAGCAGTTCTTC. This codes for CAISRDTSGSEQFF.

CDR3 nucleotides: TGTGCCAGCAGCTTACTTATATCTGAGACTAGCGTCTACAATGAGCAGTTCTTC. Translation gives CASSLLISETSVYNEQFF. V and J are TRBV7-8 and TRBJ2-1; TRBD2 matches 8 bases. The length of the CDR3 is 18 residues. The junction had 12 bases not matched to a gene; V was cut back by 2 bases and J by 3 bases. Germline assignment: CDR1 SGHVS and CDR2 FQNEAQ.

The chain links TRBV19 to TRBJ2-2, with 8 bases lining up with TRBD2. CDR1 LNHDA and CDR2 SQIVND come from the germline V gene (reference sequence). The V and J ends lost 5 bases and 4 bases, in that order; junction bases with no gene match: 9. The CDR3 is 16 amino acids. The CDR3 sequence is CASSSTSGGGTGELFF. The CDR3 DNA is TGTGCCAGTAGTTCAACTAGCGGAGGGGGCACCGGGGAGCTGTTTTTT. Based on the CDR3 plus reference TRBV19 and TRBJ2-2, the full variable domain is DGGITQSPKYLFRKEGQNVTLSCEQNLNHDAMYWYRQDPGQGLRLIYYSQIVNDFQKGDIAEGYSVSREKKESFPLTVTSAQKNPTAFYLCASSSTSGGGTGELFFGEGSRLTVL.

This chain uses TRBV5-1 with TRBJ2-7; maybe TRBD2 (7 bases). V was clipped by 3 bases and J by 11 bases, with 15 bases between them. The CDR3 runs to 12 residues. Germline V gene data show CDR1 as SGHRS and CDR2 as YFSETQ. CDR3 loop: CASSSGGVVEYF. DNA for the CDR3: TGCGCCAGCAGCTCGGGGGGCGTCGTGGAGTACTTC.

The gene calls are TRBV27 and TRBJ2-2, with 14 bases lining up with TRBD2. Germline-derived CDR1 and CDR2 are MNHEY and SMNVEV (reference sequence). J gave up 7 bases and V 10 bases, and 8 bases lay outside the gene matches. The CDR3 covers 15 residues. CDR3 sequence reads: CATNQGLAGVGELFF. The DNA of the CDR3 is TGTGCCACCAACCAGGGACTAGCGGGAGTCGGGGAGCTGTTTTTT.

The chain carries TRBV19 and TRBJ2-7; D gene unclear. The CDR3 contains 13 residues. The ends were cut back, 1 base at V and 4 bases at J, with 8 bases in the middle. Looked up from germline, CDR1 is LNHDA and CDR2 is SQIVND (reference sequence). CDR3 nucleotides: TGTGCCAGTAGTATAGGATTCGGTTACGAGCAGTACTTC. Translation: CASSIGFGYEQYF.

The chain recombines TRBV19 with TRBJ2-3; 9 nucleotides match TRBD2. The CDR3 is 15 amino acids. Germline lookup yields CDR1 LNHDA and CDR2 SQIVND (reference sequence). Trimming cost V 5 bases and J 1 base; bases outside gene matches: 4. The CDR3 loop reads CASSPRLAGTDTQYF. The CDR3 DNA is TGTGCCAGTAGTCCCCGACTAGCGGGCACAGATACGCAGTATTTT.

J is TRBJ1-2 and V is TRBV28; 9 bases map to TRBD1. This CDR3 is 13 amino acids long. V was clipped by 10 bases and J by 6 bases; unmatched bases: 9. The germline CDR1 and CDR2 sequences are MDHEN and SYDVKM. The chain's CDR3 is CATPGQGIDGYTF. The CDR3, as DNA: TGTGCCACCCCGGGACAGGGAATTGATGGCTACACCTTC.

The CDR3 sequence is CASSPPSGQGGPETQYF. The DNA of the CDR3 is TGTGCCAGCAGCCCGCCGAGTGGACAGGGTGGCCCGGAGACCCAGTACTTC. The chain uses TRBV5-4 and TRBJ2-5; 8 bases match TRBD1. This CDR3 is built from 17 residues. J lost 5 bases, V lost 4 bases, and 16 bases had no gene match. Germline loops: CDR1 SGHNT, CDR2 YYREEE (reference sequence).

This sequence joins TRBV2 and TRBJ2-3; 7 bases align to TRBD2. Germline V lookup: CDR1 SNHLY, CDR2 FYNNEI. Germline trimming cut 7 bases from V and 2 bases from J; bases unmatched to any gene: 9. The CDR3 has 15 amino acids. The CDR3 region is CASTTGTTYTDTQYF. CDR3 sequence (DNA): TGTGCCAGCACCACCGGGACTACTTACACAGATACGCAGTATTTT. Based on the CDR3 plus reference TRBV2 and TRBJ2-3, the full variable domain is EPEVTQTPSHQVTQMGQEVILRCVPISNHLYFYWYRQILGQKVEFLVSFYNNEISEKSEIFDDQFSVERPDGSNFTLKIRSTKLEDSAMYFCASTTGTTYTDTQYFGPGTRLTVL.

The CDR3 bases are TGCGCCAGCAGCCGCGTTAGCGGGGGAGCCTACGAGCAGTACTTC. Protein product: CASSRVSGGAYEQYF. The gene calls are TRBV4-3 and TRBJ2-7; 9 nucleotides match TRBD2. Unmatched junction bases numbered 6, after V lost 4 bases and J lost 2 bases. Germline V gene data show CDR1 as LGHNA and CDR2 as YSLEER. This CDR3 contains 15 residues.

V is TRBV13 and J is TRBJ1-4, with D unclear. The CDR3 has 14 residues. The germline CDR1 and CDR2 sequences are PRHDT and FYEKMQ (reference sequence). V dropped 5 bases and J dropped 7 bases, with 14 bases sitting between them. The CDR3 sequence: CASSEDWGSEKLFF. CDR3 in DNA: TGTGCCAGCAGCGAGGACTGGGGAAGTGAAAAACTGTTTTTT.

The CDR3 coding sequence is TGCGCCAGCAGTAGGGGACAGGGGGCAAATGAGCAGTTCTTC. Translation: CASSRGQGANEQFF. The chain uses TRBV10-1 and TRBJ2-1, with TRBD1 matching over 12 bases. V shed 5 bases and J 7 bases; nucleotides not matched to a gene: 3. Germline V lookup: CDR1 WNHNN, CDR2 SYGVQD (reference sequence). This CDR3 comprises 14 residues.

The chain links TRBV7-8 to TRBJ2-5, with TRBD2 as a possible D gene (6 bases). CDR3 length: 15 residues. Trimming removed 8 bases at V and 0 bases at J, with 16 bases between. Germline V gives CDR1 SGHVS, CDR2 FQNEAQ. As DNA, the CDR3 is TGTGCCAGCGGAAAGGCGTGGGGGGACCAAGAGACCCAGTACTTC. Protein product: CASGKAWGDQETQYF.

Only one count was recorded for this clone. The chain is built from TRBV7-2 and TRBJ2-4; the D gene is possibly TRBD1 (6 bases). The CDR3 runs 17 residues. Germline CDR1 is SGHTA and CDR2 is FQGNSA. Trimming stripped 5 bases from V and 7 bases from J, with 24 bases between. The CDR3 spells CASSPQVQGSIRNIQYF. For the CDR3, the DNA is TGTGCCAGCAGCCCGCAGGTTCAGGGGAGTATCCGGAACATTCAGTACTTC.

The rearrangement uses TRBV2 and TRBJ1-5, with D uncertain. The CDR3 is 14 residues long. Germline V gene lookup returns CDR1 SNHLY and CDR2 FYNNEI. Trimming removed 7 bases from V and 3 bases from J, with 13 bases in between. This CDR3 is CASTPESNNQPQHF. The CDR3 coding sequence is TGTGCCAGCACCCCGGAGAGTAACAATCAGCCCCAGCATTTT.

The chain joins TRBV15 to TRBJ2-1; 10 bases are shared with TRBD2. With 1 base clipped from V and 5 bases from J, the junction kept 2 bases outside the gene matches. Germline assignment: CDR1 LNHNV and CDR2 YYDKDF (reference sequence). CDR3 length equals 15 residues. DNA of the CDR3: TGTGCCACCAGCAGAGGGACTAGCGGCGACAATGAGCAGTTCTTC. It is translated as CATSRGTSGDNEQFF.

This clone was observed a single time. This chain uses TRBV7-2 with TRBJ2-2; no clear D. The V gene's germline CDR1 is SGHTA and CDR2 FQGNSA. The CDR3 totals 12 residues. V lost 3 bases and J 4 bases, leaving 3 bases between the germline ends. CDR3 in amino acids: CASSFGTGELFF. The CDR3 DNA is TGTGCCAGCAGCTTCGGCACCGGGGAGCTGTTTTTT.

V usage is TRBV6-6 and J usage is TRBJ2-5, with D perhaps TRBD2 (5 bases). V was pared by 8 bases and J by 0 bases, with 7 bases between. The CDR3 consists of 12 residues. Germline CDR1 is MNHNY and CDR2 is SVGAGI (reference sequence). CDR3 nucleotides: TGTGCCAGCTCGGGGAACCAAGAGACCCAGTACTTC. Translating gives CASSGNQETQYF.

The chain joins TRBV29-1 to TRBJ1-3; no clear D gene. Trimming left V 2 bases short and J 5 bases short, with 7 bases between. CDR3 size: 12 residues. Per germline, CDR1 SQVTM and CDR2 ANQGSEA. The CDR3 DNA follows: TGCAGCGTTGAATCCAGAAGAAACACCATATATTTT. The encoded protein is CSVESRRNTIYF.